This T cell receptor beta chain was identified in a study of shared clonotypes between healthy human individuals. General study results and limits: Few donors limited the genetic and exposure-history diversity represented.

The junction had 9 bases not matched to a gene; V was cut back by 4 bases and J by 5 bases. Per the germline V gene, CDR1 is SGDLS and CDR2 is YYNGEE. The length of the CDR3 is 16 residues. Using immunoSEQ multiplex PCR, the repertoire was profiled, and TCRdb retains in-frame clones only, with some absent. The table shows around 480,000 clones, with around 79% occurring only once. Details on this clone: What it binds is unknown.

This sequence was found in a woman aged 40-49 years in good health. Some clones in this sample may be carry-over from other donors' samples. This chain joins TRBV9 and TRBJ2-1; 10 bases line up with TRBD2. The sequencing input was PBMCs. The CDR3 spells CASSPSGRAIHNEQFF. The CDR3 region has the DNA TGTGCCAGCAGCCCCAGCGGGAGGGCGATCCACAATGAGCAGTTCTTC.